One and the same sample provided the 5 T cell receptor beta chains below, sequenced in a study of shared clonotypes between healthy human individuals. CD45RO negativity and positive selection for CCR7 defined naive CD8 cells, a population that excluded terminally differentiated effector memory CD45RA+ cells. TCRdb's table, derived via immunoSEQ multiplex PCR, lists solely in-frame clones and lacks some. The sample lists about 800,000 clones, 96% occurring once. The sequencing sample was made of naive CD8+ T cells sorted from blood. The receptors here all came from a man under 40 in good health.

The chain uses TRBV29-1 and TRBJ2-7; perhaps TRBD2 as D (5 bases). The CDR3 is made up of 13 amino acids. V dropped 5 bases and J dropped 1 base, with 12 bases sitting between them. Germline V lookup: CDR1 SQVTM, CDR2 ANQGSEA. CDR3 in amino acids: CSVLGSDSYEQYF. The DNA of the CDR3 is TGCAGCGTTCTTGGTAGCGATTCCTACGAGCAGTACTTC.

The chain couples TRBV7-9 to TRBJ1-5, with TRBD1 matching 10 bases. The CDR3 length is 17 residues. CDR1 is SEHNR, CDR2 FQNEAQ, per germline (reference sequence). The CDR3 sequence: CATGGSGTGENNQPQHF. The CDR3 DNA reads TGTGCTACAGGGGGCTCCGGGACAGGGGAAAACAATCAGCCCCAGCATTTT.

The rearrangement uses TRBV19 and TRBJ1-3; D uncertain. Germline V CDR1 and CDR2: LNHDA, SQIVND (reference sequence). CDR3 length: 15 amino acids. Trimming removed 5 bases at V and 0 bases at J, with 11 bases between. Here the CDR3 DNA reads TGTGCCAGTAGTGCGGCAGGAGCCTCTGGAAACACCATATATTTT. Residues: CASSAAGASGNTIYF.

This clone showed up just once. This sequence joins TRBV5-1 and TRBJ2-7, with D hard to call. This CDR3 is 13 amino acids long. The V gene's germline CDR1 is SGHRS and CDR2 YFSETQ. V was cut by 2 bases and J by 1 base, with 7 bases left in between. CDR3 nucleotides: TGCGCCAGCAGCTTCAGGCCTTCCTACGAGCAGTACTTC. This encodes CASSFRPSYEQYF. Variable domain in full (rest from reference TRBV5-1 and TRBJ2-7): KAGVTQTPRYLIKTRGQQVTLSCSPISGHRSVSWYQQTPGQGLQFLFEYFSETQRNKGNFPGRFSGRQFSNSRSEMNVSTLELGDSALYLCASSFRPSYEQYFGPGTRLTVT.

V is TRBV7-9 and J is TRBJ2-1; weak D call: TRBD2 (5 bases). Trimming left V 0 bases short and J 0 bases short, with 12 bases between. Germline CDR1 and CDR2: SEHNR and FQNEAQ (reference sequence). The CDR3 spans 17 residues. CDR3 nucleotide sequence: TGTGCCAGCAGCTTAGCAGGGAGTGGTAGCTCCTACAATGAGCAGTTCTTC. Protein: CASSLAGSGSSYNEQFF.